The entry that follows covers one TCR beta chain sequence. The data were taken from a study of blood T cell repertoires in COVID-19. Overall study: Specimens from acute and convalescent COVID-19 originated in the United States, Italy and Spain. T cells, B-cell-depleted T cells, or PBMCs provided the cDNA or gDNA that served as material.

Germline CDR1 reads SGHDT; CDR2 reads YYEEEE. The CDR3 runs 15 residues. V was pared by 0 bases and J by 2 bases, with 11 bases between. Sequencing used immunoSEQ multiplex PCR; TCRdb keeps in-frame clones, though not all of them. The repertoire consists of about 230,000 clones, with 65% to 90% occurring once and the leading ten covering 4.5% to 6%. The TCR comes from a man aged 50 to 60 with COVID-19, enrolled during active disease. The sequenced sample consisted of peripheral blood. The chain joins TRBV5-6 to TRBJ1-2, with TRBD1 as a possible D gene (5 bases). This CDR3 reads CASSLGSQGNYGYTF. The CDR3 nucleotides read TGTGCCAGCAGCTTGGGCAGTCAGGGAAACTATGGCTACACCTTC.